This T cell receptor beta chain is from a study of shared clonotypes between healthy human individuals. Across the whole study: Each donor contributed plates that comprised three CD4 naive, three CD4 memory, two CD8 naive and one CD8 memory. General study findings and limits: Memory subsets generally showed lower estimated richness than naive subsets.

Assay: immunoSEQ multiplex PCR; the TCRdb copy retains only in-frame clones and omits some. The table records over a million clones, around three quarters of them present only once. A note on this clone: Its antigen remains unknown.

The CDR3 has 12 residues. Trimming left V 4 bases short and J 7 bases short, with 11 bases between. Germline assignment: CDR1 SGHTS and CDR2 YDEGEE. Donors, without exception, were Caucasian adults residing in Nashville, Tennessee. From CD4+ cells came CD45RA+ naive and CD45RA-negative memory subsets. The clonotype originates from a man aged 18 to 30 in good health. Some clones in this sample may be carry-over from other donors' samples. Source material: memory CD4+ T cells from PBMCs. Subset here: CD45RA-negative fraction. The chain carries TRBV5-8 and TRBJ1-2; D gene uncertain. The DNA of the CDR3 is TGTGCCAGCAGCGAACTGACGCGTGGCTACACCTTC. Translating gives CASSELTRGYTF.